A single sample is the source of the 13 T cell receptor beta chains below, sequenced in a study of blood T cell repertoires in COVID-19. This table comes from immunoSEQ multiplex PCR, and its TCRdb copy is limited to in-frame clones, with some not included. The sample includes 330,000 or so clones, approximately 91% seen only once; the top ten take approximately 0.97%. Material for sequencing was PBMCs or T cells enriched from blood (not recorded which). The receptors here all came from a woman in her thirties who had been exposed to COVID-19.

The chain carries TRBV3-1 (or the pseudogene TRBV3-2) and TRBJ1-2; D might be TRBD1 (6 bases). V lost 0 bases and J lost 3, with 17 bases in between. CDR3 length: 17 residues. Germline CDR1 reads LGHDT; CDR2 reads YNNKEL (reference sequence). CDR3 bases: TGTGCCAGCAGCCAAGATGGGGGCGCGCGCATCCACTATGGCTACACCTTC. It yields the protein CASSQDGGARIHYGYTF.

V usage is TRBV7-9 and J usage is TRBJ2-7; 7 bases are a match to TRBD1. Germline V gene data show CDR1 as SEHNR and CDR2 as FQNEAQ (reference sequence). V dropped 5 bases and J dropped 8; count of bases not matched to a gene: 9. This CDR3 contains 13 residues. DNA of the CDR3: TGTGCCAGCAGCGAACATGACAGGGTTAAGCAGTACTTC. Residues: CASSEHDRVKQYF.

This chain links TRBV18 with TRBJ2-1, with a possible D match to TRBD2 (6 bases). CDR3 size: 16 residues. V lost 1 base and J lost 0, with 10 bases in between. Germline CDR1 and CDR2: KGHSH and LQKENI. The CDR3 sequence: CASSPLRGSSYNEQFF. The CDR3 DNA sequence: TGTGCCAGCTCACCACTTCGGGGGAGCTCCTACAATGAGCAGTTCTTC.

The rearrangement links TRBV19 to TRBJ2-7; the D gene is possibly TRBD1 (6 bases). Trimming removed 3 bases at V and 6 bases at J, with 15 bases between. Germline lookup yields CDR1 LNHDA and CDR2 SQIVND (reference sequence). This CDR3 spans 14 amino acids. CDR3 loop: CASSIAQGSGEQYF. The CDR3 coding sequence is TGTGCCAGTAGTATCGCCCAGGGGTCGGGCGAGCAGTACTTC.

The chain employs TRBV28 and TRBJ2-2, with TRBD2 as a possible D gene (6 bases). Between the trimmed V and J ends, which lost 6 bases and 4 bases, there was a span of 15 bases. CDR1 and CDR2 (germline): MDHEN, SYDVKM. CDR3 length equals 15 residues. In DNA form, the CDR3 reads TGTGCCAGCAGCCCTCTGGGGGGTTCCACCGGGGAGCTGTTTTTT. Translating it yields CASSPLGGSTGELFF.

The rearrangement joins TRBV29-1 to TRBJ1-5, with D possibly being TRBD1 (5 bases). The CDR3 has 14 amino acids. Germline loops: CDR1 SQVTM, CDR2 ANQGSEA. V lost 5 bases to trimming and J lost 0 bases, with 11 bases between them. CDR3 DNA: TGCAGCGTTAGTACGGACAATAGCAATCAGCCCCAGCATTTT. This gives the protein CSVSTDNSNQPQHF.

This clone was seen more than once but under ten times. This rearrangement joins TRBV4-2 to TRBJ2-2; 9 bases align to TRBD2. The CDR3 covers 16 residues. Germline lookup yields CDR1 LGHNA and CDR2 YNFKEQ. Germline trimming cut 4 bases from V and 1 base from J; bases unmatched to any gene: 4. DNA of the CDR3: TGTGCCAGCAGCCTCGGGACTAGCTTGAACACCGGGGAGCTGTTTTTT. Its protein product is CASSLGTSLNTGELFF.

The chain couples TRBV9 to TRBJ2-7; 11 bases agree with TRBD2. The CDR3 has 15 amino acids. V was clipped by 3 bases and J by 2 bases; unmatched bases: 4. Germline lookup yields CDR1 SGDLS and CDR2 YYNGEE. CDR3 loop: CASSDGTSGPYEQYF. CDR3 nucleotide sequence: TGTGCCAGCAGCGACGGGACTAGCGGACCCTACGAGCAGTACTTC.

The CDR3 region has the DNA TGTGCATCAGGGTGGGATAGCAATCAGCCCCAGCATTTT. It specifies CASGWDSNQPQHF. J is TRBJ1-5 and V is TRBV7-9; tentative D call: TRBD1 (5 bases). In germline, CDR1 is SEHNR, CDR2 FQNEAQ (reference sequence). The CDR3 has 13 residues.

The chain uses TRBV3-1 (or the pseudogene TRBV3-2) and TRBJ2-3; D gene unclear. Germline CDR1 LGHDT, CDR2 YNNKEL (reference sequence). With 4 bases removed from V and 2 bases from J, the gap between germline ends came to 7 bases. This CDR3 is 13 amino acids long. The CDR3 bases are TGTGCCAGCAGCCGGGCCTCCACAGATACGCAGTATTTT. The encoded protein is CASSRASTDTQYF.

This clone was detected a few times. This rearrangement joins TRBV2 to TRBJ2-7; TRBD2 matches 11 bases. Germline-derived CDR1 and CDR2 are SNHLY and FYNNEI. The trim removed 4 bases at V and 3 bases at J, leaving 8 bases unmatched. The CDR3 totals 16 residues. For the CDR3, the DNA is TGTGCCAGCAGTGGGGGACTAGCGGAGAACGGCTACGAGCAGTACTTC. Its translation: CASSGGLAENGYEQYF.

The rearrangement links TRBV5-4 to TRBJ1-5; 8 nucleotides match TRBD1. The germline gives CDR1 SGHNT, CDR2 YYREEE (reference sequence). V lost 10 bases and J lost 3; bases outside the gene matches: 12. The CDR3 runs to 15 residues. This CDR3 reads CAPAWGRGPNQPQHF. The DNA for the CDR3 is TGTGCCCCAGCTTGGGGCAGGGGGCCCAATCAGCCCCAGCATTTT.

The chain employs TRBV6-6 and TRBJ2-7, with a possible D match to TRBD2 (5 bases). Germline CDR1 is MNHNY and CDR2 is SVGAGI (reference sequence). Deletions cut 5 bases from V and 6 bases from J, with 14 bases between. The CDR3 is made up of 13 amino acids. The CDR3 DNA is TGTGCCAGCAGTCGGGCGGCCGGAGGCGAGCAGTACTTC. It is translated as CASSRAAGGEQYF.